Listed here are 13 T cell receptor beta chains from one sample, sequenced in a study of identical twins. TCRdb processed the 5' RACE reads anew with MiXCR; each CDR3 protein has one entry. The profile covers over 200,000 distinct CDR3 sequences, with approximately 9% appearing a single time and roughly 5% taken by the ten largest. Sequenced: memory (CD45RO+) T cells sorted from blood. Receptor source: a woman under 30 in good health.

DNA for the CDR3: TGCGCCAGCAGCCCAGGGGGCGCGGGTGATACGCAGTATTTT. Translating it yields CASSPGGAGDTQYF. The chain combines TRBV5-1 with TRBJ2-3; the match to TRBD1 covers 8 bases. Germline CDR1 is SGHRS and CDR2 is YFSETQ. The V gene end was trimmed by 4 bases and the J gene end by 6 bases; junction bases not matched to a gene: 7. CDR3 length equals 14 residues.

This clonotype has at least ten counts. V gene TRBV20-1 combines with J gene TRBJ2-7; D possibly corresponds to TRBD1 (6 bases). V was cut by 6 bases and J by 7 bases, with 22 bases left in between. The CDR3 spans 14 residues. The germline gives CDR1 DFQATT, CDR2 SNEGSKA (reference sequence). CDR3 residues: CSALPPTGSGEQYF. As DNA, the CDR3 is TGCAGTGCCCTCCCCCCCACAGGGAGCGGTGAGCAGTACTTC.

This clonotype was counted between two and nine times. This sequence joins TRBV30 and TRBJ1-1, with D unresolved. Trimming took 1 base from V and 11 from J, leaving 11 bases between them. Germline CDR1 is GTSNPN and CDR2 is SVGIG (reference sequence). This CDR3 region has 11 residues. The CDR3 here is CAWSGMGRAFF. The CDR3 DNA reads as TGTGCCTGGAGTGGTATGGGAAGGGCTTTCTTT.

In this sample, this clonotype turned up a few times. The chain carries TRBV20-1 and TRBJ2-2, with TRBD2 as a possible D gene (5 bases). Per the germline V gene, CDR1 is DFQATT and CDR2 is SNEGSKA (reference sequence). The CDR3 has 14 amino acids. V was clipped by 2 bases and J by 2 bases, with 9 bases between them. The CDR3 reads CSARRRSNTGELFF. The CDR3 nucleotides are TGCAGTGCTAGAAGGAGGAGCAACACCGGGGAGCTGTTTTTT.

This clonotype was observed a few times. The gene calls are TRBV5-5 and TRBJ1-1; 7 bases are a match to TRBD1. This CDR3 contains 14 residues. Germline trimming cut 0 bases from V and 6 bases from J; bases unmatched to any gene: 5. Germline assignment: CDR1 SGHKS and CDR2 YYEKEE (reference sequence). The CDR3 loop reads CASSLGDRVSEAFF. CDR3 nucleotides: TGTGCCAGCAGCTTGGGAGACAGGGTGTCTGAAGCTTTCTTT.

The chain employs TRBV5-5 and TRBJ1-5; TRBD1 agrees at 7 bases. Germline lookup yields CDR1 SGHKS and CDR2 YYEKEE (reference sequence). The CDR3 is made up of 15 amino acids. After removal of 0 bases from V and 1 base from J, the junction contained 1 base not matched to a gene. The chain's CDR3 is CASSLARGSNQPQHF. CDR3 sequence (DNA): TGTGCCAGCAGCTTGGCCAGGGGGAGCAATCAGCCCCAGCATTTT.

In its sample, this clonotype was seen a few times. The chain is built from TRBV20-1 and TRBJ2-5; D not certain. V was trimmed by 7 bases and J by 1 base, leaving 16 bases between them. This CDR3 comprises 14 residues. Germline CDR1 DFQATT, CDR2 SNEGSKA (reference sequence). The CDR3 DNA is TGCAGTGGTCAGGAAGCGAGCCTCCAAGAGACCCAGTACTTC. Translated: CSGQEASLQETQYF.

This rearrangement joins TRBV5-6 to TRBJ1-6, with D perhaps TRBD1 (5 bases). CDR1 SGHDT and CDR2 YYEEEE come from the germline V gene. CDR3 size: 13 residues. V was trimmed by 7 bases and J by 9 bases, leaving 14 bases between them. This CDR3 is CASARGVGSPLHF. CDR3 coding DNA: TGTGCCAGCGCCCGGGGCGTAGGTTCACCCCTCCACTTT.

Many counts were recorded for this clonotype. At one end, the junction sequence differs from germline, possibly due to a read error. The V and J genes are TRBV20-1 and TRBJ1-6, with 7 positions matching TRBD1. Germline V gives CDR1 DFQATT, CDR2 SNEGSKA (reference sequence). The length of the CDR3 is 16 residues. CDR3 protein: CSARASRGLYNSPLHF. CDR3 nucleotide sequence: TGCAGTGCGAGAGCATCTAGGGGGCTCTATAATTCACCCCTCCACTTT.

The chain links TRBV5-5 to TRBJ2-7; D unresolved. Germline V lookup: CDR1 SGHKS, CDR2 YYEKEE (reference sequence). Trimming took off 0 bases at V and 2 bases at J, with 6 bases between the two ends. The length of the CDR3 is 13 residues. As DNA, the CDR3 is TGTGCCAGCAGCTTGGAAGACGCCTACGAGCAGTACTTC. It is translated as CASSLEDAYEQYF.

CDR3 sequence: CACCQGGLSRNEQFF. In DNA, the CDR3 is TGTGCCTGCTGCCAAGGTGGACTGTCCCGGAATGAGCAGTTCTTC. V gene TRBV3-1 combines with J gene TRBJ2-1; D is perhaps TRBD2 (5 bases). V was pared by 11 bases and J by 7 bases, with 24 bases between. Germline loops: CDR1 LGHDT, CDR2 YNNKEL (reference sequence). The length of the CDR3 is 15 residues.

This clonotype was seen only a few times. This chain connects TRBV7-3 to TRBJ2-1; TRBD2 aligns across 9 bases. CDR1 and CDR2 (germline): SGHTA, FQGTGA. The CDR3 has 15 amino acids. The trim removed 2 bases at V and 8 bases at J, leaving 7 bases unmatched. The DNA for the CDR3 is TGTGCCAGCAGCTTACTAGCGGGATCTTGGGATGAGCAGTTCTTC. It is translated as CASSLLAGSWDEQFF.

This clonotype came up many times. J is TRBJ2-7 and V is TRBV3-1; TRBD2 agrees at 16 bases. The CDR3 is 16 amino acids. The V gene's germline CDR1 is LGHDT and CDR2 YNNKEL (reference sequence). The V gene end was trimmed by 4 bases and the J gene end by 5 bases; junction bases not matched to a gene: 5. The CDR3 reads CASSRGTSGRAHEQYF. DNA of the CDR3: TGTGCCAGCAGCCGAGGGACTAGCGGGAGGGCCCACGAGCAGTACTTC.